The T cell receptor (beta chain) described here comes from a study of OX40 agonist ivuxolimab in advanced cancers. Trimming took 7 bases from V and 4 from J, leaving 13 bases between them. The CDR3 consists of 13 residues. In germline, CDR1 is MNHNY, CDR2 SVGAGI (reference sequence). The assay was immunoSEQ multiplex PCR, and TCRdb's table has in-frame clones only and misses some. The sample includes around 47,000 clones, approximately 86% of them seen just once. This chain joins TRBV6-6 and TRBJ1-2; no clear D gene. This TCR derives from an adult with an advanced solid tumor such as melanoma, head and neck, liver or kidney cancer. Here the sequenced sample was CD4+ or CD8+ T cells sorted from blood, taken in a trial of the OX40 agonist ivuxolimab. CDR3 protein: CASTSSISYGYTF. The CDR3 nucleotides read TGTGCCAGCACCAGCAGTATATCCTATGGCTACACCTTC.